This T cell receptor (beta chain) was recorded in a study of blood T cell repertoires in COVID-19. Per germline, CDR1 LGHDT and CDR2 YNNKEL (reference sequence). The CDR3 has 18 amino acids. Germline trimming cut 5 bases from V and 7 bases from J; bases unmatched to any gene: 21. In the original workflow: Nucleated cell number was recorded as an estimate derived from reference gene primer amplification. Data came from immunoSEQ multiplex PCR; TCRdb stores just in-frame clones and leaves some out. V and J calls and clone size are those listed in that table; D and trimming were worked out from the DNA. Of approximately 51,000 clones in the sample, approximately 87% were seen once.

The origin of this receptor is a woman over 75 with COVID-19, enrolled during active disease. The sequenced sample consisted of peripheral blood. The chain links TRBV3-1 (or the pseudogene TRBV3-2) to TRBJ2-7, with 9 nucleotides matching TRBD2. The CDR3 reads CASSDHHAGGTYLREQYF. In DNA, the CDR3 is TGTGCCAGCAGCGATCATCACGCGGGGGGGACCTATCTACGAGAGCAGTACTTC.